These T cell receptor beta chains were read from a single sample in a study of cytomegalovirus exposure and HLA in healthy donors. Sequencing used immunoSEQ multiplex PCR; TCRdb keeps in-frame clones, though not all of them. In the table there are approximately 150,000 clones, roughly 79% of which are singletons. Sequencing was performed on PBMCs. All receptors derive from a middle-aged man in good health and CMV-seronegative. Each CDR3 is given with its conserved first and last residue. D genes are given only for firm matches. Only part of the rows carry a size: once, few, many, or a class if the clone is expanded.

d_gene,j_gene,abundance,v_gene,CDR3nt,CDR3aa
.,TRBJ1-4,once,TRBV7-2,TGTGCCAGCAGCTTAGGGGGAGGAGATAATGAAAAACTGTTTTTT,CASSLGGGDNEKLFF
.,TRBJ1-1,.,TRBV5-6,TGTGCCAGCAGCTTGGCCTCGCGGAACACTGAAGCTTTCTTT,CASSLASRNTEAFF
TRBD2,TRBJ2-7,.,TRBV28,TGTGCCAGCAGTCCATCTAGCGGGGGCTTCTCCTACGAGCAGTACTTC,CASSPSSGGFSYEQYF
.,TRBJ1-5,.,TRBV30,TGTGCCTGGAGTGTATCCTCGGGGAGTCAGCCCCAGCATTTT,CAWSVSSGSQPQHF
.,TRBJ1-1,.,TRBV5-4,TGTGCCAGCGTCCGTTATGGAGGGGACACTGAAGCTTTCTTT,CASVRYGGDTEAFF
.,TRBJ2-4,.,TRBV30,TGTGCCTGGAGTCTGACGGCCAAAAACAGTCAGTACTTC,CAWSLTAKNSQYF
.,TRBJ2-2,.,TRBV29-1,TGCAGCGTGGGGACTGACGCACGTGGGGAGCTGTTTTTT,CSVGTDARGELFF
TRBD2,TRBJ2-7,.,TRBV14,TGTGCCAGCAAGGTTAGCGGGTATCACGAGCAGTACTTC,CASKVSGYHEQYF
TRBD2,TRBJ2-1,.,TRBV2,TGTGCCAGCAGTGAAGCGGGACTAGCGGGAGGGGGCGAGCAGTTCTTC,CASSEAGLAGGGEQFF
TRBD1,TRBJ2-3,once,TRBV5-1,TGCGCCAGCAGCTCTACAGGGGGCAGGACAGATACGCAGTATTTT,CASSSTGGRTDTQYF
.,TRBJ2-7,.,TRBV29-1,TGCAGCGTTGTGGCAGATAAACGCTACGAGCAGTACTTC,CSVVADKRYEQYF
.,TRBJ2-3,.,TRBV19,TGTGCCAGTAGTCCCTTAACAGGGAGTGCAGATACGCAGTATTTT,CASSPLTGSADTQYF
TRBD2,TRBJ2-1,.,TRBV29-1,TGCAGCGTGGAGGGACTAGCGGGAGGGAGTGAGCAGTTCTTC,CSVEGLAGGSEQFF
TRBD2,TRBJ2-1,once,TRBV27,TGTGCCAGCAGAGGGACTAGCGGGAGAGTTAGAACAAATGAGCAGTTCTTC,CASRGTSGRVRTNEQFF
.,TRBJ1-1,once,TRBV7-9,TGTGCCAGCAGCGGGGAAGCCCGGGGGGCGGAAGCTTTCTTT,CASSGEARGAEAFF
TRBD2,TRBJ2-1,.,TRBV27,TGTGCCAGCAGCCTGGGAAGCGGGAGTATCAATGAGCAGTTCTTC,CASSLGSGSINEQFF
.,TRBJ2-5,once,TRBV7-3,TGTGCCAGCAGCTTGGACAGACAAGAGACCCAGTACTTC,CASSLDRQETQYF
TRBD1,TRBJ2-5,.,TRBV14,TGTGCCAGCAGCAGTACTGAGGACAGGGGCATAGAGACCCAGTACTTC,CASSSTEDRGIETQYF